A selection of T cell receptor beta chains follows, all from one sample in a study of cytomegalovirus exposure and HLA in healthy donors. Profiled with immunoSEQ multiplex PCR; TCRdb holds only in-frame clones, not every one. The sample has over 100,000 clones; 75% to 90% are singletons. Sequences were obtained from PBMCs. These receptors all stem from a woman between 45 and 60 years old in good health and CMV-seropositive. Each CDR3 is given with its conserved first and last residue. A D gene is named only where the DNA matches it firmly. Size values are once, few and many counts, or a class for expanded clones, and some rows have none.

>NA|NA|TRBV9|TRBJ1-1
TGTGCCAGCAGCGTAGATGGCAGGGTGAACACTGAAGCTTTCTTT
CASSVDGRVNTEAFF
>NA|NA|TRBV28|TRBJ1-1
TGTGCCAGCAGTGACTTTGGCACTGAAGCTTTCTTT
CASSDFGTEAFF
>NA|NA|TRBV4-2|TRBJ2-1
TGTGCCAGCAGCCAAGATGGGCCGAGGGATGAGCAGTTCTTC
CASSQDGPRDEQFF
>TRBD2|few|TRBV2|TRBJ2-2
TGTGCCAGCAGCCAGACTAGCGGAGGAGGGAACGGGGAGCTGTTTTTT
CASSQTSGGGNGELFF
>TRBD2|NA|TRBV7-2|TRBJ2-1
TGTGCCAGCTCCCTAGCGGGAGGAACCTACAATGAGCAGTTCTTC
CASSLAGGTYNEQFF
>NA|once|TRBV7-2|TRBJ2-1
TGTGCCAGCAGCTTAGCCCCTACTATACCCAATGAGCAGTTCTTC
CASSLAPTIPNEQFF
>NA|NA|TRBV12-5|TRBJ2-5
TGTGCTAGTGGTTCAATCTTCAGGGGTGCGGAGACCCAGTACTTC
CASGSIFRGAETQYF
>NA|NA|TRBV6-6|TRBJ1-5
TGTGCCAGCAGTTACTCATCCGGGGTTCAGCCCCAGCATTTT
CASSYSSGVQPQHF
>TRBD1|NA|TRBV19|TRBJ1-5
TGTGCCAGTAGTATGGACAGGGAGAATCAGCCCCAGCATTTT
CASSMDRENQPQHF
>TRBD1|NA|TRBV7-2|TRBJ2-1
TGTGCCAGCAGCCCTCGGACAGGGGGCTACAATGAGCAGTTCTTC
CASSPRTGGYNEQFF
>NA|NA|TRBV15|TRBJ1-5
TGTGTCACCAGCAGAGCGTCTCCTAAGAATCAGCCCCAGCATTTT
CVTSRASPKNQPQHF
>NA|NA|TRBV9|TRBJ2-1
TGTGCCAGCAGCGTTAGACGGGGGATCGGTGAGCAGTTCTTC
CASSVRRGIGEQFF
>TRBD1|once|TRBV5-1|TRBJ2-1
TGCGCCAGCAGCTTTGACAGGGTCGAGGACAATGAGCAGTTCTTC
CASSFDRVEDNEQFF
>NA|NA|TRBV11-2|TRBJ2-1
TGTGCCAGCAGCTTAGCTTCCCCTTTCAGGGGATTCTCCTACAATGAGCAGTTCTTC
CASSLASPFRGFSYNEQFF
>TRBD2|NA|TRBV5-4|TRBJ2-2
TGTGCCAGCAGGTGGGGACTAGCGGGAGGACTGAACACCGGGGAGCTGTTTTTT
CASRWGLAGGLNTGELFF
>NA|NA|TRBV6-6|TRBJ2-1
TGTGCCAGCAGCCCGTCGACTAGATTCAATGAGCAGTTCTTC
CASSPSTRFNEQFF
>NA|NA|TRBV10-3|TRBJ2-7
TGTGCCATCAGTGCTCTAGCAGAACGGGAGCAGTACTTC
CAISALAEREQYF
>TRBD1|NA|TRBV10-1|TRBJ2-1
TGCGCCAGCAGTGAGTCCGACAGGGTCAATGAGCAGTTCTTC
CASSESDRVNEQFF
>NA|NA|TRBV6-5|TRBJ1-1
TGTGCCAGCAGTTACAGGGAGAGGGCAGACACTGAAGCTTTCTTT
CASSYRERADTEAFF
>NA|NA|TRBV7-9|TRBJ1-1
TGTGCCAGCAGCTCCCAACAGGGGAACACTGAAGCTTTCTTT
CASSSQQGNTEAFF
>NA|NA|TRBV19|TRBJ2-3
TGTGCCAGTAGTATAAAGGGGGTCGCAGATACGCAGTATTTT
CASSIKGVADTQYF
>TRBD1|NA|TRBV27|TRBJ1-2
TGTGCCGCAGCGGGGACAGGGGATGGCTACACCTTC
CAAAGTGDGYTF
>TRBD2|NA|TRBV11-1|TRBJ2-7
TGTGCCAGCAGCTTAGGATCCCTAGCGGAGCTCGAGCAGTACTTC
CASSLGSLAELEQYF
>TRBD2|NA|TRBV6-6|TRBJ2-7
TGTGCCAGCAGTCTCGGTGGGGGAGGGGAGCAGTACTTC
CASSLGGGGEQYF
>NA|NA|TRBV28|TRBJ2-3
TGTGCCAGCAGTCCAGGGGGGAGTCCCACAGATACGCAGTATTTT
CASSPGGSPTDTQYF
>NA|NA|TRBV7-9|TRBJ2-1
TGTGCCAGTTACACGACAGCAAGTTCCTACAATGAGCAGTTCTTC
CASYTTASSYNEQFF
>NA|NA|TRBV7-6|TRBJ2-3
TGTGCCAGCAGCTCAACAGGAGATACGCAGTATTTT
CASSSTGDTQYF
>TRBD2|NA|TRBV7-6|TRBJ2-5
TGTGCCAGCAGCCGGACGTCGAGCGGGGGTCACCAAGAGACCCAGTACTTC
CASSRTSSGGHQETQYF
>TRBD1|NA|TRBV5-8|TRBJ1-3
TGTGCCAGCAGCCCCAGGGGGTCGGGAAACACCATATATTTT
CASSPRGSGNTIYF
>TRBD1|NA|TRBV10-3|TRBJ1-6
TGTGCCACTATTAACGACAGGGGAGGGAATTCACCCCTCCACTTT
CATINDRGGNSPLHF
>NA|once|TRBV5-1|TRBJ2-7
TGCGCCAGCAGCTTAGGGGCAGGCCACGAGCAGTACTTC
CASSLGAGHEQYF